This T cell receptor beta chain was captured by sequencing in a study of CD8 T cells in ankylosing spondylitis. This CDR3 is 16 amino acids long. Germline V gene sequence: CDR1 SGHTA, CDR2 FQGNSA. V shed 4 bases and J 4 bases; nucleotides not matched to a gene: 8. In its sample, this clonotype was seen a few times. TCRdb independently ran MiXCR on the 5' RACE reads; one entry per CDR3 protein. The table lists fewer than 200,000 distinct CDR3 sequences, 9.8% of them singletons, with roughly 16% in the top ten. The J gene is TRBJ2-3, the V gene TRBV7-2; the match to TRBD2 covers 10 bases. This sequence was found in a female donor with ankylosing spondylitis or in good health (not recorded which). Input material: blood, either unsorted or a sorted T cell fraction (not recorded which). The CDR3 sequence is CASSSLAGEEADTQYF. The CDR3 DNA reads as TGTGCCAGCAGCTCCCTAGCGGGAGAAGAAGCAGATACGCAGTATTTT.